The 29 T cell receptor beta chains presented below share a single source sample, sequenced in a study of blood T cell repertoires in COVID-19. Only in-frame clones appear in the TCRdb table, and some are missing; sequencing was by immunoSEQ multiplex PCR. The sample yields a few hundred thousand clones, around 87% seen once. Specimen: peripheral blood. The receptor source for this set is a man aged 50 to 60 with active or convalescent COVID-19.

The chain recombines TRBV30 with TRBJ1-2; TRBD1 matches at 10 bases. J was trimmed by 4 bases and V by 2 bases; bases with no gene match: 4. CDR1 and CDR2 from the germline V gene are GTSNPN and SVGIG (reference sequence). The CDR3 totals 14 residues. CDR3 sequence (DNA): TGTGCCTGGAGTAACCGGGACAGGGGCTATGGCTACACCTTC. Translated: CAWSNRDRGYGYTF. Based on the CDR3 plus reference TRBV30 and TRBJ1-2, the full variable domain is SQTIHQWPATLVQPVGSPLSLECTVEGTSNPNLYWYRQAAGRGLQLLFYSVGIGQISSEVPQNLSASRPQDRQFILSSKKLLLSDSGFYLCAWSNRDRGYGYTFGSGTRLTVV.

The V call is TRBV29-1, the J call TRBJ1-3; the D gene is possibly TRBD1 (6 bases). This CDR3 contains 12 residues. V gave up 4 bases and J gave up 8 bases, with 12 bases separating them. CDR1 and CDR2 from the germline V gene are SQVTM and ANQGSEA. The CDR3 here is CSVGGQTDTIYF. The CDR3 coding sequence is TGCAGCGTTGGAGGACAGACGGACACCATATATTTT.

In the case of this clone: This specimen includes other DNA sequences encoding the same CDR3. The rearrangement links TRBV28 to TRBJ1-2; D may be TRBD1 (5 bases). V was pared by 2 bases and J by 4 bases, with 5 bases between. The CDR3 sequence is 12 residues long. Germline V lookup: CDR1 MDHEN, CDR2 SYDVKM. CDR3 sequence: CASSLTGYGYTF. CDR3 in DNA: TGTGCCAGCAGTTTAACAGGCTATGGCTACACCTTC.

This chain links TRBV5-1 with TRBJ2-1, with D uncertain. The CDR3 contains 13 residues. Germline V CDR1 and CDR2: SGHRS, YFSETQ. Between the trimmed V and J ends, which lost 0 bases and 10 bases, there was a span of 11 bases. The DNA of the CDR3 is TGCGCCAGCAGCTTGGTGCAGGATCAGGAGCAGTTCTTC. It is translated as CASSLVQDQEQFF.

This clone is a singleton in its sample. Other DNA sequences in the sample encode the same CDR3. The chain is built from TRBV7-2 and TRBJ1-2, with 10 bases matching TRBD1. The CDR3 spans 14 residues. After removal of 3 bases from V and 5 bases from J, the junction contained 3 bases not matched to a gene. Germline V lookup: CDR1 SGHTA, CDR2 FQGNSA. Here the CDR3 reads CASSLGQGLYGYTF. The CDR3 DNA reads TGTGCCAGCAGCTTGGGACAGGGGCTTTATGGCTACACCTTC.

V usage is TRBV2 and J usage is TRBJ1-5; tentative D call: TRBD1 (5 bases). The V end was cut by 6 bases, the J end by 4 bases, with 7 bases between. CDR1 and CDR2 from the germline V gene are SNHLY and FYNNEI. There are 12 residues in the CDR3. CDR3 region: CASRTANQPQHF. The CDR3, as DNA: TGTGCCAGCAGGACAGCGAATCAGCCCCAGCATTTT.

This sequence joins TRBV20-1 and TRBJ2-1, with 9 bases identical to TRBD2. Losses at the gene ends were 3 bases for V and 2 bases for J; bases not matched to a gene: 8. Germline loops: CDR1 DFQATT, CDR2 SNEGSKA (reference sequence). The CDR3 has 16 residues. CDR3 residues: CSASSQRGATYNEQFF. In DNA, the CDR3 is TGCAGTGCTAGTAGCCAGCGGGGGGCCACCTACAATGAGCAGTTCTTC.

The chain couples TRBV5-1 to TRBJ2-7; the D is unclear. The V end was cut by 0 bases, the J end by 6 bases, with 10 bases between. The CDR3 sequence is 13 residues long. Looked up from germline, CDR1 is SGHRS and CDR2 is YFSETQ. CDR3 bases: TGCGCCAGCAGCTTGGACGACACATCCGAGCAGTACTTC. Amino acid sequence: CASSLDDTSEQYF.

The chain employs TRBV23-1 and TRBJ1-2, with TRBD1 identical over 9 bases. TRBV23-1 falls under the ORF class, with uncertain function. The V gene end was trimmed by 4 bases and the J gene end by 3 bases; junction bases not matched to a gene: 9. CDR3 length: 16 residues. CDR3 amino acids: CASSRDRARPYYGYTF. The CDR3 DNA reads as TGCGCCAGCAGTCGGGACAGGGCCCGTCCTTACTATGGCTACACCTTC.

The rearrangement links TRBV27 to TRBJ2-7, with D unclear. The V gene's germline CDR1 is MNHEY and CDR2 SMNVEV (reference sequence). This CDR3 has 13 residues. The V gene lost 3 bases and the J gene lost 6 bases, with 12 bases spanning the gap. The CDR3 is CASSFSRLSEQYF. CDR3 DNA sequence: TGTGCCAGCAGTTTTTCGAGACTGAGCGAGCAGTACTTC.

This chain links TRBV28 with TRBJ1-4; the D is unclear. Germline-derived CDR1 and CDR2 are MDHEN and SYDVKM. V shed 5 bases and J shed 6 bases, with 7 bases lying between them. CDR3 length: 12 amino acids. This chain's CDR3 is CASSVVYEKLFF. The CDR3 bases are TGTGCCAGCAGTGTCGTTTATGAAAAACTGTTTTTT.

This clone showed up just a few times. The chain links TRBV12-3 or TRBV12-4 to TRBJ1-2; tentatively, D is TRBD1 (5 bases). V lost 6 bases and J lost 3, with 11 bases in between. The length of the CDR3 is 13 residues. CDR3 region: CASSTSTDYGYTF. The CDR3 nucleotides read TGTGCCAGCAGCACATCGACAGACTATGGCTACACCTTC.

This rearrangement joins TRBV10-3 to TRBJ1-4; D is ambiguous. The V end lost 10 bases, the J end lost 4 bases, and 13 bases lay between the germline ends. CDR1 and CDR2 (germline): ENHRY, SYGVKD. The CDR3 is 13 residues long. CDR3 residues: CATHGLINEKLFF. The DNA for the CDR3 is TGTGCCACCCATGGCCTCATTAATGAAAAACTGTTTTTT.

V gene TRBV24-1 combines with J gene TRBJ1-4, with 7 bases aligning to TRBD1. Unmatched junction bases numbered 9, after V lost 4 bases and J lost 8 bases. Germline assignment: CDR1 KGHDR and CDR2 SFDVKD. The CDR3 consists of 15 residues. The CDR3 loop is CATSDPRDSSEKLFF. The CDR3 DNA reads TGTGCCACCAGTGACCCCAGGGACAGTTCGGAAAAACTGTTTTTT.

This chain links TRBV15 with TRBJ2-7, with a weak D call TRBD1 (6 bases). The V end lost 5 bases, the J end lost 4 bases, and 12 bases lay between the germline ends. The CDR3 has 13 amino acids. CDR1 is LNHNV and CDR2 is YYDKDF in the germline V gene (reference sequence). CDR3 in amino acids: CATSPRDIYEQYF. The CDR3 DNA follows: TGTGCCACCAGCCCCCGGGACATTTACGAGCAGTACTTC.

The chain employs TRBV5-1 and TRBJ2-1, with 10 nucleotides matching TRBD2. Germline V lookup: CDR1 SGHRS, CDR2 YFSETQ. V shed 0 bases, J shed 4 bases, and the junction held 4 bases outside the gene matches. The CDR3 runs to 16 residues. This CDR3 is CASSLASGRVYNEQFF. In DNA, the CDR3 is TGCGCCAGCAGCTTGGCCAGCGGGAGGGTTTACAATGAGCAGTTCTTC.

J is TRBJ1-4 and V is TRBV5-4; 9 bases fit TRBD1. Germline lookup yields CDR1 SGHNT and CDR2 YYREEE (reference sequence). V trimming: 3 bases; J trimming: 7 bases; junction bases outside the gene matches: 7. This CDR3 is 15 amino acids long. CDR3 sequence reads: CASSSKQGASEKLFF. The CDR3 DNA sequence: TGTGCCAGCAGCTCCAAACAGGGGGCAAGTGAAAAACTGTTTTTT.

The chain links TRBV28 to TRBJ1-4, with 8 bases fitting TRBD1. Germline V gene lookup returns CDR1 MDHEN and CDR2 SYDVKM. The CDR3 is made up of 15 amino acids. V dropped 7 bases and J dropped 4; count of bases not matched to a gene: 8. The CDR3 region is CASMTETGVNEKLFF. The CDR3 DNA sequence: TGTGCCAGCATGACCGAGACAGGGGTTAATGAAAAACTGTTTTTT.

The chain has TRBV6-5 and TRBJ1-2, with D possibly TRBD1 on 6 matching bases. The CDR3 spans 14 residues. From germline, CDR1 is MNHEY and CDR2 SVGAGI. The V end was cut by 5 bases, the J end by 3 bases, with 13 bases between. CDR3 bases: TGTGCCAGCAGTCAGTCTACAGGGTACTATGGCTACACCTTC. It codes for CASSQSTGYYGYTF.

The CDR3 reads CASSRTQSTRGSGANVLTF. The CDR3 nucleotides are TGTGCCAGCAGCCGCACCCAGTCTACTAGAGGCTCTGGGGCCAACGTCCTGACTTTC. This chain links TRBV9 with TRBJ2-6; possibly TRBD2 for D (5 bases). Germline V lookup: CDR1 SGDLS, CDR2 YYNGEE. The V end lost 4 bases, the J end lost 0 bases, and 20 bases lay between the germline ends. The CDR3 has 19 residues.

The CDR3 nucleotides read TGCAGCGTTGGCCCGGGAGTAGAGACTGAAGCTTTCTTT. This sequence encodes CSVGPGVETEAFF. V and J are TRBV29-1 and TRBJ1-1, with D unresolved. Trimming took 4 bases from V and 5 from J, leaving 14 bases between them. CDR1 is SQVTM, CDR2 ANQGSEA, per germline. The CDR3 covers 13 residues.

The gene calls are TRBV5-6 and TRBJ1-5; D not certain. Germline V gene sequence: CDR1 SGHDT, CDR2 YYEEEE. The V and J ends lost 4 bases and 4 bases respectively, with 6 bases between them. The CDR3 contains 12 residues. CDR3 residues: CASSRGNQPQHF. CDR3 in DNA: TGTGCCAGCAGCCGAGGGAATCAGCCCCAGCATTTT. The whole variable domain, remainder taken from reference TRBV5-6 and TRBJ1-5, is DAGVTQSPTHLIKTRGQQVTLRCSPKSGHDTVSWYQQALGQGPQFIFQYYEEEERQRGNFPDRFSGHQFPNYSSELNVNALLLGDSALYLCASSRGNQPQHFGDGTRLSIL.

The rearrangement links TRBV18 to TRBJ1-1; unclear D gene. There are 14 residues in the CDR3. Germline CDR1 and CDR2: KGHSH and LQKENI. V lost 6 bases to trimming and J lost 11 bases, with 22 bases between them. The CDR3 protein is CASSRPLRDLRAFF. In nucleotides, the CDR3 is TGTGCCAGCTCCCGACCCTTGAGGGATTTAAGGGCTTTCTTT.

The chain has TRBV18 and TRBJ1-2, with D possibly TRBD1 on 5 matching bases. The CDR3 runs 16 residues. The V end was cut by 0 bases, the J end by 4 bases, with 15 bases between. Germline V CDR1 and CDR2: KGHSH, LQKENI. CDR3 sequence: CASSPPNAGRGYGYTF. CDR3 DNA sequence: TGTGCCAGCTCACCACCGAATGCAGGGAGGGGCTATGGCTACACCTTC.

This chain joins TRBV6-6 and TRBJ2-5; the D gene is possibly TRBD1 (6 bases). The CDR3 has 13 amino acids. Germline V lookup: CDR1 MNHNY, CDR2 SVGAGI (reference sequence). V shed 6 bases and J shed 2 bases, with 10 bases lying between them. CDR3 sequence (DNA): TGTGCCAGCAGGACAGGAGCTCAAGAGACCCAGTACTTC. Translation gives CASRTGAQETQYF.

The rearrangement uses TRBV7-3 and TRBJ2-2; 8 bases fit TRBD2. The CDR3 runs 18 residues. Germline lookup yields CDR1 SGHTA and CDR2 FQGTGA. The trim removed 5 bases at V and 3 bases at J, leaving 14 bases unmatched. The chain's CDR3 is CASSLNPPGLGHTGELFF. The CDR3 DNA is TGTGCCAGCAGCCTCAATCCGCCGGGACTAGGACACACCGGGGAGCTGTTTTTT.

The DNA for the CDR3 is TGTGCCAGCAGTTACTCGTACTTCAGGGGAAACACCATATATTTT. Translated, it gives CASSYSYFRGNTIYF. The chain links TRBV6-5 to TRBJ1-3; D uncertain. Germline CDR1 is MNHEY and CDR2 is SVGAGI. V was cut by 0 bases and J by 4 bases, with 10 bases left in between. The length of the CDR3 is 15 residues.

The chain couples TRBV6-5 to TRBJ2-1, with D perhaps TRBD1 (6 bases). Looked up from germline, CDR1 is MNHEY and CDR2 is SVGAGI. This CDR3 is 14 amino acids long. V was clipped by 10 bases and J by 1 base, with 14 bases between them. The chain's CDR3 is CATSWGPSYNEQFF. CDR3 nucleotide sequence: TGTGCCACCTCGTGGGGGCCTTCCTACAATGAGCAGTTCTTC.

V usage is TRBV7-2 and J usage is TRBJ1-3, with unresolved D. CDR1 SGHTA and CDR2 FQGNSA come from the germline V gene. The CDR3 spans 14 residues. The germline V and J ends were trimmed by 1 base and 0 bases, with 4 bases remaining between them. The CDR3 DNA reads TGTGCCAGCAGCTTAGGAGGCTCTGGAAACACCATATATTTT. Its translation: CASSLGGSGNTIYF. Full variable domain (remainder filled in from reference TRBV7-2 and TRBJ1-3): GAGVSQSPSNKVTEKGKDVELRCDPISGHTALYWYRQSLGQGLEFLIYFQGNSAPDKSGLPSDRFSAERTGGSVSTLTIQRTQQEDSAVYLCASSLGGSGNTIYFGEGSWLTVV.